This T cell receptor (beta chain) is from a study of T cells in Graves' hyperthyroidism and ophthalmopathy. The CDR3 totals 14 residues. V was pared by 0 bases and J by 5 bases, with 2 bases of the junction left unmatched. Germline V lookup: CDR1 KGHSH, CDR2 LQKENI. In its sample, this clonotype was seen a few times. Amplification targeted TCR beta CDR3 regions from RNA transcripts. A first-round RT-PCR of the TCR CDR3 used the HTBI primer set. TCRdb used MiXCR to reprocess the multiplex PCR reads, holding one entry per CDR3 protein. The sample lists over 650,000 distinct CDR3 sequences; roughly 15% were seen once. Hyperthyroidism was newly diagnosed in patients aged 18 to 65 (duration under 2 months).

The sequenced sample was blood. This chain connects TRBV18 to TRBJ2-7, with TRBD1 matching 9 bases. This clonotype was sampled from a man aged 18-30 years with Graves' hyperthyroidism. As DNA, the CDR3 is TGTGCCAGCTCACCACCGGGACAGGGTGACGAGCAGTACTTC. It codes for CASSPPGQGDEQYF.